Following are 19 T cell receptor beta chains from one sample sequenced in a study of shared clonotypes between healthy human individuals. Method: immunoSEQ multiplex PCR; TCRdb's copy keeps in-frame clones and lacks some. The sample shows some 1.4 million clones, around 97% of them seen only once. The specimen sequenced was naive CD4+ T cells sorted from blood. Subset noted: CD45RA+ positively selected. These receptors all stem from a man aged 30 to 45 in good health.

The rearrangement joins TRBV19 to TRBJ2-6, with 7 bases matching TRBD1. This CDR3 spans 16 amino acids. After removal of 2 bases from V and 0 bases from J, the junction contained 1 base not matched to a gene. Germline values: CDR1 LNHDA, CDR2 SQIVND (reference sequence). The CDR3, as DNA: TGTGCCAGTAGTATAAGGGGGCCCTCTGGGGCCAACGTCCTGACTTTC. Amino acids: CASSIRGPSGANVLTF.

The gene calls are TRBV6-4 and TRBJ1-1; D is possibly TRBD1 (6 bases). V dropped 6 bases and J dropped 4 bases, with 12 bases sitting between them. The V gene's germline CDR1 is MRHNA and CDR2 SNTAGT. The CDR3 sequence is 13 residues long. The DNA of the CDR3 is TGTGCCAGCAGCGGGGAACAGGGCACTGAAGCTTTCTTT. This translates into CASSGEQGTEAFF.

This chain uses TRBV7-9 with TRBJ2-5, with D perhaps matching TRBD2 (5 bases). Trimming removed 5 bases at V and 4 bases at J, with 20 bases between. This CDR3 is built from 16 residues. The germline V gene has CDR1 SEHNR and CDR2 FQNEAQ (reference sequence). CDR3 sequence: CASSPPPGSRRETQYF. The CDR3 region has the DNA TGTGCCAGCAGCCCGCCCCCTGGGAGCCGGAGAGAGACCCAGTACTTC.

As to this clone: This sample includes further DNA sequences coding for the same CDR3. J is TRBJ2-7 and V is TRBV6-1; the D is unclear. The CDR3 is 12 residues long. CDR1 and CDR2 (germline): MNHNS, SASEGT. Trimming took 6 bases from V and 1 from J, leaving 7 bases between them. The CDR3 is CASRTDSYEQYF. Here the CDR3 DNA reads TGTGCCAGCAGAACAGATTCCTACGAGCAGTACTTC.

The rearrangement joins TRBV7-9 to TRBJ2-3; D gene uncertain. Germline CDR1 and CDR2: SEHNR and FQNEAQ (reference sequence). The CDR3 has 16 residues. Trimming left V 2 bases short and J 4 bases short, with 16 bases between. The CDR3 region has the DNA TGTGCCAGCAGCTTAACAACGCGCCCGAGCGCAGATACGCAGTATTTT. Translation gives CASSLTTRPSADTQYF.

The chain carries TRBV5-6 and TRBJ2-7, with a weak D call TRBD1 (6 bases). This CDR3 spans 16 amino acids. In germline, CDR1 is SGHDT, CDR2 YYEEEE. With 1 base removed from V and 2 bases from J, the gap between germline ends came to 16 bases. The CDR3 nucleotides read TGTGCCAGCAGCTTGTTGAGGGCAGGGGTTCCCTACGAGCAGTACTTC. It encodes CASSLLRAGVPYEQYF.

The chain has TRBV5-6 and TRBJ1-4, with 7 bases fitting TRBD1. CDR1 is SGHDT, CDR2 YYEEEE, per germline. V trimming: 1 base; J trimming: 7 bases; junction bases outside the gene matches: 4. CDR3 length equals 14 residues. This chain's CDR3 is CASSLPRGGEKLFF. In nucleotides, the CDR3 is TGTGCCAGCAGCTTGCCCAGGGGGGGTGAAAAACTGTTTTTT.

In this sample, this clone turned up once. This chain connects TRBV29-1 to TRBJ2-5; D might be TRBD2 (5 bases). Trimming took 2 bases from V and 1 from J, leaving 8 bases between them. Germline V lookup: CDR1 SQVTM, CDR2 ANQGSEA. CDR3 length: 13 amino acids. Written as DNA, the CDR3 is TGCAGCGTTGAACTACTAGTCCAAGAGACCCAGTACTTC. Protein product: CSVELLVQETQYF.

The V gene is TRBV2, the J gene TRBJ2-2; the match to TRBD2 covers 12 bases. This CDR3 has 17 amino acids. V dropped 6 bases and J dropped 5; count of bases not matched to a gene: 10. From germline, CDR1 is SNHLY and CDR2 FYNNEI. In nucleotides, the CDR3 is TGTGCCAGCAGCGAGCTAGCGGGAGGGCCAAAGACCGGGGAGCTGTTTTTT. Encoded protein: CASSELAGGPKTGELFF.

This clone was detected once. The chain couples TRBV15 to TRBJ2-5; TRBD2 is a possible D gene (5 bases). V was clipped by 3 bases and J by 3 bases, with 14 bases between them. The germline V gene has CDR1 LNHNV and CDR2 YYDKDF (reference sequence). CDR3 length equals 15 residues. CDR3 DNA: TGTGCCACCAGCAGGAGGAGAGGAGGCGAAGAGACCCAGTACTTC. Protein product: CATSRRRGGEETQYF.

For this clone: Distinct nucleotide sequences in the sample also encode this CDR3. V and J are TRBV28 and TRBJ1-5; TRBD1 might be the D (5 bases). The V gene's germline CDR1 is MDHEN and CDR2 SYDVKM. The V end lost 4 bases, the J end lost 2 bases, and 6 bases lay between the germline ends. The CDR3 totals 13 residues. Here the CDR3 DNA reads TGTGCCAGCAGTTCCAGGGGCAATCAGCCCCAGCATTTT. This translates into CASSSRGNQPQHF. Filled out from reference TRBV28 and TRBJ1-5, the complete variable domain reads DVKVTQSSRYLVKRTGEKVFLECVQDMDHENMFWYRQDPGLGLRLIYFSYDVKMKEKGDIPEGYSVSREKKERFSLILESASTNQTSMYLCASSSRGNQPQHFGDGTRLSIL.

This clone was seen just once. The chain is built from TRBV2 and TRBJ1-1; 8 positions match TRBD1. V shed 5 bases and J 1 base; nucleotides not matched to a gene: 3. Germline CDR1 SNHLY, CDR2 FYNNEI. The CDR3 totals 14 residues. The DNA of the CDR3 is TGTGCCAGCAGTAAAGACAGGGGGAACACTGAAGCTTTCTTT. Protein sequence: CASSKDRGNTEAFF.

The DNA for the CDR3 is TGTGCCAGCAACTGGAGCGGGAGTTCCTCCTACGAGCAGTACTTC. This gives the protein CASNWSGSSSYEQYF. The chain employs TRBV6-1 and TRBJ2-7; 8 bases map to TRBD2. With 7 bases clipped from V and 0 bases from J, the junction kept 8 bases outside the gene matches. Germline values: CDR1 MNHNS, CDR2 SASEGT. The CDR3 contains 15 residues.

The chain employs TRBV5-1 and TRBJ2-3; no reliable D call. Germline CDR1 SGHRS, CDR2 YFSETQ. V lost 3 bases to trimming and J lost 2 bases, with 7 bases between them. The CDR3 is made up of 13 amino acids. The CDR3 sequence: CASSSQATDTQYF. The DNA for the CDR3 is TGCGCCAGCAGCTCCCAGGCCACAGATACGCAGTATTTT.

V and J are TRBV6-1 and TRBJ2-2; 10 bases align to TRBD1. The trim removed 6 bases at V and 3 bases at J, leaving 4 bases unmatched. The CDR3 runs 15 residues. Germline V gene lookup returns CDR1 MNHNS and CDR2 SASEGT. The CDR3 DNA is TGTGCCAGCAGATTGGGACAGGGGTACACCGGGGAGCTGTTTTTT. Amino acid sequence: CASRLGQGYTGELFF.

V is TRBV18 and J is TRBJ2-2; D tentatively fits TRBD1 or TRBD2 (5 bases each). Germline V gene sequence: CDR1 KGHSH, CDR2 LQKENI. Trimming pared 1 base from V and 2 bases from J, leaving 20 bases between. The CDR3 sequence is 19 residues long. The CDR3 nucleotides read TGTGCCAGCTCACCACAAGCCCAGGGTGGCGGGCCAAACACCGGGGAGCTGTTTTTT. Residues: CASSPQAQGGGPNTGELFF.

The chain has TRBV5-4 and TRBJ1-5; D perhaps matches TRBD1 (5 bases). The ends were cut back, 1 base at V and 7 bases at J, with 12 bases in the middle. This CDR3 spans 14 amino acids. CDR1 and CDR2 (germline): SGHNT, YYREEE (reference sequence). This chain's CDR3 is CASSLMGTGQPQHF. In DNA, the CDR3 is TGTGCCAGCAGCTTGATGGGGACGGGACAGCCCCAGCATTTT.

V is TRBV5-1 and J is TRBJ2-5; no firm D call. This CDR3 has 15 amino acids. The V end lost 6 bases, the J end lost 3 bases, and 18 bases lay between the germline ends. Germline V gene sequence: CDR1 SGHRS, CDR2 YFSETQ. In DNA form, the CDR3 reads TGCGCCAGCACCCGGCGTGGACCCGGCGAAGAGACCCAGTACTTC. Amino acid sequence: CASTRRGPGEETQYF.

V gene TRBV18 combines with J gene TRBJ1-2; the D gene is possibly TRBD1 (5 bases). V gave up 2 bases and J gave up 3 bases, with 16 bases separating them. Per germline, CDR1 KGHSH and CDR2 LQKENI. CDR3 size: 16 residues. The CDR3 DNA reads TGTGCCAGCTCACCAACCATTGAGGGGACGCACTATGGCTACACCTTC. Encoded protein: CASSPTIEGTHYGYTF.